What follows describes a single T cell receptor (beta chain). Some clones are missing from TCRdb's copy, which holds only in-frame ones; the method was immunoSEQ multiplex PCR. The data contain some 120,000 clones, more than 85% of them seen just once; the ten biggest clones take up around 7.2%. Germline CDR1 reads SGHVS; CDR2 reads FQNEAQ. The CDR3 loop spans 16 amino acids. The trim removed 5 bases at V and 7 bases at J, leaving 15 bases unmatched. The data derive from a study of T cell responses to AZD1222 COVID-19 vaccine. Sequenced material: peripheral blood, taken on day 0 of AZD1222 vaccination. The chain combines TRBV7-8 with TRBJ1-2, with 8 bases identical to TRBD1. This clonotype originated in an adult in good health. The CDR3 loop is CASSPRGTGEYGGYTF. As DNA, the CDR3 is TGTGCCAGCAGCCCTAGGGGGACAGGAGAGTATGGTGGCTACACCTTC.